This paragraph covers one T cell receptor (beta chain) sequence. The donors, nominally healthy at sampling, likely had unrecorded immune exposures. The sample is drawn from a study of cytomegalovirus exposure and HLA in healthy donors. Use of 60 Vbeta and 13 Jbeta primers characterized the PCR. TCRdb's copy holds only in-frame clones and misses some; the assay was immunoSEQ multiplex PCR. Of roughly 100,000 clones in the sample, around three quarters are singletons; the top ten hold around 5.1%. The sequencing input was PBMCs. The receptor's source is a female donor in good health and CMV-seropositive.

The DNA of the CDR3 is TGTGCCAGCAGCCCGGGGACAGGGGCGGCCGAGCAGTACTTC. This sequence encodes CASSPGTGAAEQYF. This rearrangement joins TRBV5-8 to TRBJ2-7; the match to TRBD1 covers 10 bases. The CDR3 loop spans 14 amino acids. Trimming removed 4 bases from V and 6 bases from J; junction bases left unmatched: 7. Germline V gives CDR1 SGHTS, CDR2 YDEGEE.